The 22 T cell receptor beta chains listed next were all sequenced from one sample in a study of T-cell reconstitution after alpha-beta-depleted transplantation in children. Unique molecular identifiers tagged the TCRbeta library. TCRdb re-called the PCR reads with MiXCR, one entry per CDR3 protein. Among over 45,000 distinct CDR3 sequences listed, roughly 8.7% were seen once. The source was PBMCs, mostly from graft donor cells, collected 60 days after TCRalphabeta/CD19-depleted stem cell transplant. Receptor source: a male patient aged 2 to 9 who had a stem cell transplant for chronic granulomatous disease, so the T cells may come from the graft donor.

About this clonotype itself: A much larger clonotype is one base distant, so this may be a read error. The chain links TRBV14 to TRBJ2-3, with D possibly being TRBD2 (6 bases). The length of the CDR3 is 17 residues. Germline V gene sequence: CDR1 SGHDN, CDR2 FVKESK. CDR3 sequence reads: CASNQVRLVRDTDTQYF. CDR3 bases: TGTGCCAGCAACCAAGTGCGACTAGTTCGGGACACAGATACGCAGTATTTT. Using reference TRBV14 and TRBJ2-3 for the parts outside the CDR3, the full variable domain is EAGVTQFPSHSVIEKGQTVTLRCDPISGHDNLYWYRRVMGKEIKFLLHFVKESKQDESGMPNNRFLAERTGGTYSTLKVQPAELEDSGVYFCASNQVRLVRDTDTQYFGPGTRLTVL.

This clonotype was seen more than once but under ten times. The chain joins TRBV18 to TRBJ2-7, with unresolved D. This CDR3 is 13 amino acids long. Germline assignment: CDR1 KGHSH and CDR2 LQKENI. Trimming left V 0 bases short and J 5 bases short, with 8 bases between. CDR3 sequence (DNA): TGTGCCAGCTCACCACCGGGGTTCAACGAGCAGTACTTC. As protein: CASSPPGFNEQYF.

This clonotype appeared many times. This sequence joins TRBV18 and TRBJ1-2; the D is unclear. V was cut by 2 bases and J by 8 bases, with 15 bases left in between. The CDR3 has 14 amino acids. Germline V gene data show CDR1 as KGHSH and CDR2 as LQKENI. The CDR3 is CASSPYKGELGYTF. CDR3 DNA: TGTGCCAGCTCACCATATAAGGGAGAACTGGGCTACACCTTC.

This clonotype was picked up many times. The chain carries TRBV20-1 and TRBJ1-1; no firm D call. The CDR3 length is 14 residues. The V end lost 0 bases, the J end lost 1 base, and 9 bases lay between the germline ends. Germline CDR1 DFQATT, CDR2 SNEGSKA (reference sequence). The CDR3 loop is CSAREWGGNTEAFF. The CDR3, as DNA: TGCAGTGCTAGAGAATGGGGTGGGAACACTGAAGCTTTCTTT.

This clonotype was seen a handful of times. The chain recombines TRBV5-4 with TRBJ2-7, with D unclear. The length of the CDR3 is 14 residues. The germline V gene encodes CDR1 SGHNT and CDR2 YYREEE (reference sequence). V lost 4 bases to trimming and J lost 1 base, with 12 bases between them. The CDR3 loop is CASSVYGSSYEQYF. The CDR3 DNA is TGTGCCAGCAGCGTGTATGGCAGTTCCTACGAGCAGTACTTC.

This clonotype was picked up many times. This chain joins TRBV5-1 and TRBJ2-7, with 8 bases fitting TRBD2. The ends lost 2 bases at V and 2 bases at J; junction bases unmatched: 3. Germline CDR1 and CDR2: SGHRS and YFSETQ. The CDR3 spans 14 residues. The DNA of the CDR3 is TGCGCCAGCAGCTTTAGCGGGACAACCTACGAGCAGTACTTC. Translation gives CASSFSGTTYEQYF.

This clonotype has a count of ten or more. The chain joins TRBV6-4 to TRBJ2-2; D call uncertain. Trimming took 0 bases from V and 1 from J, leaving 3 bases between them. This CDR3 has 14 amino acids. Germline CDR1 is MRHNA and CDR2 is SNTAGT. The CDR3 sequence: CASSDSENTGELFF. CDR3 sequence (DNA): TGTGCCAGCAGTGACTCGGAGAACACCGGGGAGCTGTTTTTT.

This clonotype was seen repeatedly, ten times or more. This rearrangement joins TRBV29-1 to TRBJ1-2; D uncertain. Germline-derived CDR1 and CDR2 are SQVTM and ANQGSEA. Trimming took 3 bases from V and 0 from J, leaving 5 bases between them. The CDR3 covers 12 residues. The CDR3 nucleotides are TGCAGCGTTGAGCGTGCTAACTATGGCTACACCTTC. Its translation is CSVERANYGYTF.

This clonotype was observed at least ten times. The chain couples TRBV28 to TRBJ1-6, with TRBD1 identical over 7 bases. This CDR3 has 16 amino acids. CDR1 and CDR2 (germline): MDHEN, SYDVKM. Trimming cost V 5 bases and J 5 bases; bases outside gene matches: 9. The chain's CDR3 is CASSPKRDSNNSPLHF. The CDR3 DNA is TGTGCCAGCAGTCCTAAAAGGGACAGCAATAATTCACCCCTCCACTTT.

The chain couples TRBV4-1 to TRBJ1-1, with D possibly matching TRBD1 (6 bases). Germline V lookup: CDR1 MGHRA, CDR2 YSYEKL. The CDR3 covers 17 residues. V dropped 4 bases and J dropped 3 bases, with 21 bases sitting between them. The CDR3 loop is CASSLPRWGGADTEAFF. Written as DNA, the CDR3 is TGCGCCAGCAGCCTCCCGAGGTGGGGGGGCGCAGACACTGAAGCTTTCTTT.

Notes on this clonotype: The junction and the germline gene differ at one end; a read error may be behind it. The rearrangement joins TRBV18 to TRBJ2-3; 7 bases line up with TRBD1. This CDR3 region has 15 residues. Germline-derived CDR1 and CDR2 are KGHSH and LQKENI. The CDR3 region is CASSPTGKSTGTQYF. CDR3 nucleotides: TGTGCTAGCTCGCCGACAGGGAAGAGCACAGGTACGCAGTATTTT.

In its sample, this clonotype was seen many times. The chain uses TRBV7-2 and TRBJ2-3; D ambiguous. The CDR3 spans 15 residues. V lost 3 bases to trimming and J lost 2 bases, with 12 bases between them. CDR1 and CDR2 (germline): SGHTA, FQGNSA. This chain's CDR3 is CASSFQVESTDTQYF. DNA of the CDR3: TGTGCCAGCAGCTTTCAGGTCGAATCCACAGATACGCAGTATTTT.

This clonotype was seen ten or more times. The chain uses TRBV14 and TRBJ2-7; TRBD2 agrees at 10 bases. Germline lookup yields CDR1 SGHDN and CDR2 FVKESK. The CDR3 length is 16 residues. V lost 0 bases to trimming and J lost 0 bases; unmatched junction nucleotides: 2. The CDR3 here is CASSQEEREGSYEQYF. CDR3 DNA sequence: TGTGCCAGCAGCCAAGAGGAGCGGGAGGGCTCCTACGAGCAGTACTTC.

CDR3: CASSRDLQETQYF. For the CDR3, the DNA is TGTGCCAGCAGCCGGGACCTCCAAGAGACCCAGTACTTC. This chain uses TRBV14 with TRBJ2-5, with D perhaps being TRBD1 or TRBD2 (5 bases each). V was pared by 4 bases and J by 1 base, with 7 bases between. The CDR3 loop spans 13 amino acids. Germline V lookup: CDR1 SGHDN, CDR2 FVKESK.

The chain uses TRBV4-2 and TRBJ1-5, with a weak D call TRBD1 (5 bases). V lost 9 bases and J lost 3, with 9 bases in between. The CDR3 totals 12 residues. The germline CDR1 and CDR2 sequences are LGHNA and YNFKEQ. The CDR3 sequence is CASWGVNQPQHF. CDR3 bases: TGTGCCAGTTGGGGGGTCAATCAGCCCCAGCATTTT.

The chain has TRBV2 and TRBJ2-5; D is ambiguous. From germline, CDR1 is SNHLY and CDR2 FYNNEI. The CDR3 is made up of 13 amino acids. V was shortened by 1 base and J by 2 bases, with 5 bases between the two germline ends. The CDR3 DNA follows: TGTGCCAGCAGTGAAGGGGCACAAGAGACCCAGTACTTC. Protein: CASSEGAQETQYF.

At least ten counts were recorded for this clonotype. The chain has TRBV6-2 or TRBV6-3 and TRBJ1-1, with TRBD1 identical over 10 bases. CDR1 is MNHEY and CDR2 is SVGEGT in the germline V gene. The CDR3 is made up of 13 amino acids. Losses at the gene ends were 8 bases for V and 0 bases for J; bases not matched to a gene: 0. The DNA for the CDR3 is TGTGCCAGCGACAGGGGGCTGAACACTGAAGCTTTCTTT. Protein sequence: CASDRGLNTEAFF.

This clonotype appeared many times. The junction and the germline gene differ at one end; a read error may be behind it. V is TRBV6-1 and J is TRBJ1-5; D gene uncertain. Per the germline V gene, CDR1 is MNHNS and CDR2 is SASEGT. The CDR3 is made up of 16 amino acids. The CDR3 sequence: CASSEARWYSNRPQHF. DNA of the CDR3: TGTGCCAGCAGTGAAGCGCGTTGGTATAGCAATCGGCCCCAGCATTTT.

This clonotype was counted at least ten times. This chain uses TRBV11-2 with TRBJ2-1; D might be TRBD2 (5 bases). Germline CDR1 and CDR2: SGHAT and FQNNGV. Trimming removed 1 base at V and 3 bases at J, with 19 bases between. The CDR3 runs 18 residues. The CDR3 nucleotides are TGTGCCAGCAGCTTAGGCGTCCTAGGCGGCGGGTTCTACAATGAGCAGTTCTTC. This sequence encodes CASSLGVLGGGFYNEQFF. Using reference TRBV11-2 and TRBJ2-1 for the parts outside the CDR3, the full variable domain is EAGVAQSPRYKIIEKRQSVAFWCNPISGHATLYWYQQILGQGPKLLIQFQNNGVVDDSQLPKDRFSAERLKGVDSTLKIQPAKLEDSAVYLCASSLGVLGGGFYNEQFFGPGTRLTVL.

This clonotype was seen ten or more times. The chain joins TRBV6-1 to TRBJ1-1, with a tentative D call TRBD1 (5 bases). Germline values: CDR1 MNHNS, CDR2 SASEGT. The CDR3 extends over 15 amino acids. Trimming cost V 6 bases and J 3 bases, with 17 bases left between them. Here the CDR3 reads CASSHRDQWDTEAFF. The CDR3 DNA follows: TGTGCCAGCAGCCATAGGGACCAATGGGACACTGAAGCTTTCTTT.

This clonotype was detected ten times or more. The rearrangement links TRBV28 to TRBJ2-7; D tentatively reads TRBD1 or TRBD2 (5 bases each). The CDR3 covers 13 residues. Germline CDR1 and CDR2: MDHEN and SYDVKM. V dropped 5 bases and J dropped 2 bases, with 10 bases sitting between them. CDR3: CASSRDATYEQYF. CDR3 coding DNA: TGTGCCAGCAGTCGGGACGCCACCTACGAGCAGTACTTC.

The chain has TRBV12-3 or TRBV12-4 and TRBJ1-3; D is uncertain. Trimming took 3 bases from V and 4 from J, leaving 19 bases between them. The CDR3 extends over 17 amino acids. CDR3 sequence (DNA): TGTGCCAGCAGTTTTAGTGGGTTTGAGGGTTCGGGAAACACCATATATTTT. Translating gives CASSFSGFEGSGNTIYF.